The next 15 T cell receptor beta chains were all read from a single sample in a study of shared clonotypes between healthy human individuals. TCRdb keeps only in-frame clones here, not all; method: immunoSEQ multiplex PCR. Here the sample spans about 2.4 million clones, around nine tenths being singletons. The sequenced sample consisted of naive CD4+ T cells sorted from blood. Described subset: CD45RA+ positively selected. These receptors all stem from a man younger than 30 in good health.

The chain couples TRBV18 to TRBJ2-1, with D tentatively TRBD1 (5 bases). V gave up 2 bases and J gave up 9 bases, with 14 bases separating them. This CDR3 is 14 amino acids long. Germline CDR1 and CDR2: KGHSH and LQKENI. The CDR3 sequence is CASSPVTGWGEQFF. CDR3 DNA sequence: TGTGCCAGCTCACCAGTCACAGGTTGGGGTGAGCAGTTCTTC.

V usage is TRBV15 and J usage is TRBJ2-7, with 7 nucleotides matching TRBD2. The germline CDR1 and CDR2 sequences are LNHNV and YYDKDF (reference sequence). This CDR3 has 14 amino acids. V trimming: 5 bases; J trimming: 1 base; junction bases outside the gene matches: 5. The CDR3 DNA reads as TGTGCCACCAGCGGCCGGCGGGAGTCCTACGAGCAGTACTTC. It codes for CATSGRRESYEQYF.

This sequence joins TRBV5-8 and TRBJ2-3; D is possibly TRBD1 (7 bases). The CDR3 totals 15 residues. The germline V gene has CDR1 SGHTS and CDR2 YDEGEE. V lost 4 bases, J lost 1 base, and 13 bases lay in between. The CDR3 coding sequence is TGTGCCAGCAGCCCGCAGGGGGAGGGCACAGATACGCAGTATTTT. Residues: CASSPQGEGTDTQYF. The full variable domain, rest sourced from reference TRBV5-8 and TRBJ2-3, is EAGVTQSPTHLIKTRGQQATLRCSPISGHTSVYWYQQALGLGLQFLLWYDEGEERNRGNFPPRFSGRQFPNYSSELNVNALELEDSALYLCASSPQGEGTDTQYFGPGTRLTVL.

This clone was seen more than once but under ten times. The J gene is TRBJ2-5, the V gene TRBV27; 10 bases line up with TRBD1. V shed 3 bases and J 0 bases; nucleotides not matched to a gene: 1. Germline V gene lookup returns CDR1 MNHEY and CDR2 SMNVEV (reference sequence). This CDR3 spans 15 amino acids. The CDR3 DNA is TGTGCCAGCAGTTTGGGACAGGGGTACCAAGAGACCCAGTACTTC. Residues: CASSLGQGYQETQYF.

As concerns this clone: Other DNA sequences in the same sample also yield this CDR3. The chain is built from TRBV19 and TRBJ1-1, with no clear D. This CDR3 is built from 14 residues. The germline V and J ends were trimmed by 1 base and 0 bases, with 6 bases remaining between them. Germline loops: CDR1 LNHDA, CDR2 SQIVND (reference sequence). The CDR3 DNA reads as TGTGCCAGTAGTATAGTAGGAGTGAACACTGAAGCTTTCTTT. Translated, it gives CASSIVGVNTEAFF. The variable domain in full, with the rest retrieved from reference TRBV19 and TRBJ1-1, is DGGITQSPKYLFRKEGQNVTLSCEQNLNHDAMYWYRQDPGQGLRLIYYSQIVNDFQKGDIAEGYSVSREKKESFPLTVTSAQKNPTAFYLCASSIVGVNTEAFFGQGTRLTVV.

To note about this clone: In the same sample, other DNA sequences code for this CDR3. This sequence joins TRBV9 and TRBJ2-5; 8 bases align to TRBD2. V shed 0 bases and J 5 bases; nucleotides not matched to a gene: 3. The length of the CDR3 is 14 residues. Germline CDR1 reads SGDLS; CDR2 reads YYNGEE. The DNA for the CDR3 is TGTGCCAGCAGCGTAGATGGCGGGAGGGAGACCCAGTACTTC. It codes for CASSVDGGRETQYF. The entire variable domain, with the rest obtained from reference TRBV9 and TRBJ2-5, is as follows: DSGVTQTPKHLITATGQRVTLRCSPRSGDLSVYWYQQSLDQGLQFLIQYYNGEERAKGNILERFSAQQFPDLHSELNLSSLELGDSALYFCASSVDGGRETQYFGPGTRLLVL.

As regards this clone: Other DNA sequences in the same sample also yield this CDR3. The chain employs TRBV5-1 and TRBJ1-1, with 11 bases that match TRBD1. V dropped 4 bases and J dropped 8; count of bases not matched to a gene: 4. This CDR3 spans 13 amino acids. CDR1 and CDR2 (germline): SGHRS, YFSETQ. CDR3 nucleotide sequence: TGCGCCAGCAGCCGGGACAGGGGGACAGAAGCTTTCTTT. Residues: CASSRDRGTEAFF.

This chain joins TRBV19 and TRBJ2-1; the D is unclear. The germline gives CDR1 LNHDA, CDR2 SQIVND (reference sequence). Trimming left V 3 bases short and J 13 bases short, with 16 bases between. CDR3 size: 13 residues. CDR3 protein: CASSIEILLEQFF. Here the CDR3 DNA reads TGTGCCAGTAGTATTGAAATATTACTGGAACAGTTCTTC.

V is TRBV6-5 and J is TRBJ1-5, with unresolved D. V lost 0 bases to trimming and J lost 3 bases, with 12 bases between them. This CDR3 comprises 16 residues. Germline lookup yields CDR1 MNHEY and CDR2 SVGAGI. CDR3 sequence (DNA): TGTGCCAGCAGTTACTCGTCCCCCCAAACCAATCAGCCCCAGCATTTT. Amino acids: CASSYSSPQTNQPQHF.

V gene TRBV2 combines with J gene TRBJ2-1; a possible D gene is TRBD1 (5 bases). The CDR3 runs to 15 residues. Germline values: CDR1 SNHLY, CDR2 FYNNEI. V gave up 2 bases and J gave up 5 bases, with 13 bases separating them. The CDR3 sequence is CASSERSGMNNEQFF. The CDR3 bases are TGTGCCAGCAGTGAAAGGTCAGGGATGAACAATGAGCAGTTCTTC.

Details on this clone: The same CDR3 is also encoded by other DNA sequences in this sample. This chain uses TRBV5-1 with TRBJ1-1; 7 bases agree with TRBD1. Germline lookup yields CDR1 SGHRS and CDR2 YFSETQ. The CDR3 is 15 amino acids. Losses at the gene ends were 1 base for V and 3 bases for J; bases not matched to a gene: 6. CDR3 amino acids: CASSLRTGGDTEAFF. CDR3 in DNA: TGCGCCAGCAGCTTGAGGACAGGAGGAGACACTGAAGCTTTCTTT.

V usage is TRBV30 and J usage is TRBJ2-1; 8 bases line up with TRBD2. The CDR3 contains 12 residues. Looked up from germline, CDR1 is GTSNPN and CDR2 is SVGIG (reference sequence). After removal of 7 bases from V and 7 bases from J, the junction contained 6 bases not matched to a gene. The CDR3 DNA sequence: TGTGCCTTGGGACTAGTTAGGAATGAGCAGTTCTTC. This translates into CALGLVRNEQFF.

The chain carries TRBV7-9 and TRBJ2-5; 10 positions match TRBD2. Germline CDR1 and CDR2: SEHNR and FQNEAQ (reference sequence). The CDR3 loop spans 16 amino acids. Germline trimming cut 5 bases from V and 4 bases from J; bases unmatched to any gene: 10. The chain's CDR3 is CASSQSSGRMRETQYF. In DNA form, the CDR3 reads TGTGCCAGCAGCCAAAGTAGCGGGAGGATGCGAGAGACCCAGTACTTC.

The chain combines TRBV6-9 with TRBJ2-3; D is ambiguous. Deletions cut 11 bases from V and 4 bases from J, with 4 bases between. The CDR3 sequence is 9 residues long. The germline V gene encodes CDR1 MNHGY and CDR2 SVAAGI. The CDR3 nucleotides are TGTGCCTCACCAGATACGCAGTATTTT. Its protein product is CASPDTQYF.

This clone was counted once. The chain uses TRBV19 and TRBJ2-2; 7 nucleotides align to TRBD2. Per germline, CDR1 LNHDA and CDR2 SQIVND (reference sequence). V lost 8 bases and J lost 4; bases outside the gene matches: 7. The CDR3 is 14 residues long. The CDR3 region is CASARTSITGELFF. The CDR3 DNA reads as TGTGCCAGTGCCCGGACTAGTATCACCGGGGAGCTGTTTTTT. The entire variable domain, with the rest obtained from reference TRBV19 and TRBJ2-2, is as follows: DGGITQSPKYLFRKEGQNVTLSCEQNLNHDAMYWYRQDPGQGLRLIYYSQIVNDFQKGDIAEGYSVSREKKESFPLTVTSAQKNPTAFYLCASARTSITGELFFGEGSRLTVL.